This T cell receptor beta chain is drawn from a study of blood T cell repertoires in COVID-19. TCRdb's table, derived via immunoSEQ multiplex PCR, lists solely in-frame clones and lacks some. The sample records 120,000 or so clones, more than 75% being singletons. Sequences were obtained from peripheral blood. This clonotype was obtained from a human donor in a cohort sampled during active COVID-19.

The CDR3 DNA follows: TGTGCCAGCTCACCTTCTAGCGGGGGGGCCCACAATGAGCAGTTCTTC. Its protein is CASSPSSGGAHNEQFF. The rearrangement uses TRBV18 and TRBJ2-1; 12 positions agree with TRBD2. With 3 bases clipped from V and 5 bases from J, the junction kept 5 bases outside the gene matches. CDR1 and CDR2 (germline): KGHSH, LQKENI. The CDR3 spans 16 residues.